The clone carrying this T cell receptor (beta chain) appeared a few times. Its antigen is undetermined. The data are from a study of glioma-infiltrating T cells after dendritic cell vaccination. The overall study: Between 2003 and 2012, patients got autologous tumor lysate-pulsed dendritic cell vaccines.

Study findings and constraints: Survival was not directly related to TCR clonality in these patients. Only a small number of patients had complete blood and tumor samples.

J lost 5 bases, V lost 0 bases, and 6 bases had no gene match. CDR3 size: 17 residues. Germline V gene sequence: CDR1 SGHDT, CDR2 YYEEEE. Sequencing used immunoSEQ multiplex PCR; TCRdb keeps in-frame clones, though not all of them. The sample consists of approximately 100,000 clones, approximately 81% of them appearing once. The V gene is TRBV5-6, the J gene TRBJ2-1, with TRBD2 matching 12 bases. Sequences were derived from blood, sampled before dendritic cell vaccination. The TCR sequence derives from a human donor with glioblastoma. CDR3: CASSLGLAGGVNNEQFF. The CDR3 nucleotides read TGTGCCAGCAGCTTGGGGCTAGCGGGGGGGGTCAACAATGAGCAGTTCTTC.